This section outlines one TCR beta chain sequence together with its context. Its antigen is as yet unknown. Triplicate sorting captured some 290,000 cells each from every CD8+ T cell subset. UMI-labeled TRB cDNA libraries were prepared by 5' RACE. With the 5' RACE reads reprocessed, TCRdb shows one record per CDR3 protein and no DNA. The table for this sample gives 90,000 to 95,000 distinct CDR3 sequences. This entry belongs to a study of CXCR3-negative and CXCR3-positive naive CD8 T cells. In the study overall: The libraries together contributed about 130 million TRB reads, each supplying about 1.5 +/- 0.3 million.

Broader study findings: Naive cells that were CXCR3-positive had more hydrophobic TRB CDR3s (compared with CXCR3-negative naive cells). Both naive subsets carried similar amounts of surface CD5, so TCR strength was inferred from TRB CDR3 properties.

This receptor was obtained from a human donor in good health. Some clones in this sample may be carry-over from other donors' samples. The specimen was naive CXCR3- CD8+ T cells from blood. Subset indicated: CD45RO-CCR7+CD27+CD95- naive CD8+ T cells lacking CXCR3 (TNR3-).

This chain's CDR3 is CASTSGPTGFYEQYF. The chain is built from TRBV7-9 and TRBJ2-7; TCRdb selects TRBD1, and the lack of DNA leaves this call unchecked. The length of the CDR3 is 15 residues. The germline V gene encodes CDR1 SEHNR and CDR2 FQNEAQ (reference sequence).